This T cell receptor (beta chain) is from a study of blood T cell repertoires in COVID-19. Study overall: Samples taken during acute and convalescent COVID-19 were collected in the United States, Italy and Spain. Sources were T cells, B-cell-depleted T cells, or PBMCs; the material itself was cDNA or gDNA.

CDR1 LGHNA and CDR2 YSLEER come from the germline V gene. The CDR3 loop spans 15 amino acids. Trimming took 1 base from V and 3 from J, leaving 13 bases between them. As handled by the study authors: By means of reference gene primer amplification, nucleated cell counts were estimated. The method was immunoSEQ multiplex PCR; TCRdb's version includes in-frame clones alone and lacks a portion of them. The D gene and trimming were derived from the DNA, and the V and J assignments and clone size from that table. The sample consists of about 82,000 clones, about 78% of them appearing once. The Seattle patients, enrolled during active infection, were followed longitudinally.

The rearrangement links TRBV4-3 to TRBJ2-7; D unclear. The sample was peripheral blood. The TCR sequence derives from a man aged 55-75 years with COVID-19, enrolled during active disease. This chain's CDR3 is CASSQALSADYEQYF. CDR3 DNA: TGCGCCAGCAGCCAAGCCTTGAGCGCGGACTACGAGCAGTACTTC.